This T cell receptor (beta chain) was captured in a study of identical twins. The study, taken as a whole, reports: Weaker excess sharing between twins was seen in beta out-of-frame sequences.

Template switching created a universal primer site, and the cDNA included unique molecular identifiers. TCRdb fed the 5' RACE reads into MiXCR, producing one record per CDR3 protein. The sample lists approximately 600,000 distinct CDR3 sequences, nearly 10% occurring once. A word on this clonotype: The antigen remains unidentified.

The CDR3 contains 14 residues. The germline V gene encodes CDR1 SGHTA and CDR2 FQGNSA. The V gene lost 3 bases and the J gene lost 5 bases, with 13 bases spanning the gap. This same sample was also part of a study on yellow fever vaccine responses in identical twins. From that report: Vaccine T cell responses of twins reportedly seemed partly convergent and partly personalized.

The sequenced material came from PBMCs. The source of this sequence is a woman between 18 and 30 years old in good health. The V call is TRBV7-2, the J call TRBJ2-5, with no clear D. The CDR3 here is CASSLGTGIETQYF. The CDR3 nucleotides are TGTGCCAGCAGCTTGGGAACGGGTATTGAGACCCAGTACTTC.